The 9 T cell receptor beta chains below all came from one sample that was sequenced in a study of blood T cells in healthy people across ages. A second PCR of roughly 6 to 12 cycles used a sample-barcoded 5' primer and a J-beta primer mix. TCRdb processed the 5' RACE reads anew with MiXCR; each CDR3 protein has one entry. Of approximately 1,000,000 distinct CDR3 sequences listed, 35% to 45% were seen once; the top ten hold roughly 14%. Input material: blood. Receptors originate from a man aged 18-30 years in good health.

In this sample, this clonotype turned up a few times. In nucleotides, the CDR3 is TGTGCCAGCAGCCCCGACAGGTCAACTAATGAAAAACTGTTTTTT. This codes for CASSPDRSTNEKLFF. The gene calls are TRBV6-1 and TRBJ1-4; a possible D gene is TRBD1 (6 bases). Germline CDR1 and CDR2: MNHNS and SASEGT. The CDR3 has 15 amino acids. Trimming cost V 6 bases and J 0 bases, with 11 bases left between them.

The chain couples TRBV7-6 to TRBJ2-5; D remains ambiguous. CDR3 length: 14 amino acids. From germline, CDR1 is SGHVS and CDR2 FNYEAQ. Deletions cut 5 bases from V and 2 bases from J, with 12 bases between. The CDR3, as DNA: TGTGCCAGCAGCACAAGACGGATTCAAGAGACCCAGTACTTC. It encodes CASSTRRIQETQYF.

V gene TRBV12-3 or TRBV12-4 combines with J gene TRBJ1-2; D uncertain. CDR3 length: 17 amino acids. Trimming took off 2 bases at V and 4 bases at J, with 20 bases between the two ends. The CDR3 sequence is CASSLLVRTASPYGYTF. CDR3 bases: TGTGCCAGCAGTTTACTGGTTCGTACGGCATCTCCCTATGGCTACACCTTC.

In its sample, this clonotype was seen a few times. V and J are TRBV20-1 and TRBJ2-2; D possibly matches TRBD1 or TRBD2 (5 bases each). CDR1 and CDR2 (germline): DFQATT, SNEGSKA (reference sequence). The CDR3 consists of 12 residues. Deletions cut 0 bases from V and 7 bases from J, with 6 bases between. The CDR3 coding sequence is TGCAGTGCTAGAGATGGGGGCGGGGAGCTGTTTTTT. Encoded protein: CSARDGGGELFF.

V gene TRBV7-2 combines with J gene TRBJ2-4; 12 nucleotides agree with TRBD1. The CDR3 contains 19 residues. J lost 0 bases, V lost 1 base, and 7 bases had no gene match. Germline assignment: CDR1 SGHTA and CDR2 FQGNSA. This CDR3 reads CASSLEGQGAFLAKNIQYF. In nucleotides, the CDR3 is TGTGCCAGCAGCTTAGAGGGACAGGGGGCCTTTTTAGCCAAAAACATTCAGTACTTC.

The rearrangement links TRBV5-1 to TRBJ2-5; TRBD1 aligns across 7 bases. Germline loops: CDR1 SGHRS, CDR2 YFSETQ. Trimming removed 1 base from V and 3 bases from J; junction bases left unmatched: 3. The CDR3 totals 14 residues. The CDR3, as DNA: TGCGCCAGCAGCTTGAGCGGACAGGAAGAGACCCAGTACTTC. As protein: CASSLSGQEETQYF.

The sample holds a few counts of this clonotype. As DNA, the CDR3 is TGTGCCAGCAGTCCAAGGACAGGGAATGAGCAGTACTTC. Amino acids: CASSPRTGNEQYF. The genes are TRBV7-8 and TRBJ2-5; 8 bases align to TRBD1. CDR1 is SGHVS, CDR2 FQNEAQ, per germline. The CDR3 is 13 amino acids. Trimming at V came to 6 bases and at J to 11 bases, leaving 11 bases not matched to a gene.

The V and J genes are TRBV7-2 and TRBJ2-4, with D possibly being TRBD1 or TRBD2 (5 bases each). Germline CDR1 SGHTA, CDR2 FQGNSA. Between the trimmed V and J ends, which lost 8 bases and 13 bases, there was a span of 24 bases. The CDR3 is 14 amino acids. CDR3 DNA: TGTGCCAGCCCCTCCCCTGATGAGGGGTTTGAGCAGTACTTC. Its translation: CASPSPDEGFEQYF.

V and J are TRBV7-2 and TRBJ2-3; perhaps TRBD2 as D (5 bases). From germline, CDR1 is SGHTA and CDR2 FQGNSA. V lost 3 bases, J lost 2 bases, and 12 bases lay in between. The CDR3 consists of 15 residues. The CDR3 reads CASSFQRFNTDTQYF. CDR3 bases: TGTGCCAGCAGCTTTCAGCGGTTTAACACAGATACGCAGTATTTT.